Below, 22 T cell receptor beta chains from the same sample are listed, as sequenced in a study of control samples from healthy donors and cancer patients. Profiled with immunoSEQ multiplex PCR; TCRdb holds only in-frame clones, not every one. The table has roughly 74,000 clones, about 93% seen once. Source material: blood. These receptor sequences come from a woman between 18 and 29 years old in good health.

V gene TRBV6-1 combines with J gene TRBJ1-2; D is unclear. The CDR3 length is 14 residues. V lost 1 base and J 0 bases, leaving 6 bases between the germline ends. Per the germline V gene, CDR1 is MNHNS and CDR2 is SASEGT. CDR3 in amino acids: CASSEGRTNYGYTF. CDR3 sequence (DNA): TGTGCCAGCAGTGAAGGACGGACTAACTATGGCTACACCTTC.

The chain has TRBV7-6 and TRBJ2-1; D gene ambiguous. Germline V lookup: CDR1 SGHVS, CDR2 FNYEAQ. The CDR3 loop spans 13 amino acids. Trimming removed 2 bases from V and 4 bases from J, with 6 bases in between. The CDR3 protein is CASSLRTYNEQFF. Written as DNA, the CDR3 is TGTGCCAGCAGCTTACGGACGTACAATGAGCAGTTCTTC. Full variable domain (rest looked up from reference TRBV7-6 and TRBJ2-1): GAGVSQSPRYKVTKRGQDVALRCDPISGHVSLYWYRQALGQGPEFLTYFNYEAQQDKSGLPNDRFSAERPEGSISTLTIQRTEQRDSAMYRCASSLRTYNEQFFGPGTRLTVL.

This chain joins TRBV10-1 and TRBJ2-7, with D perhaps given as TRBD1 or TRBD2 (5 bases each). CDR3 size: 15 residues. Germline CDR1 WNHNN, CDR2 SYGVQD (reference sequence). V lost 3 bases to trimming and J lost 3 bases, with 15 bases between them. The CDR3 DNA reads as TGCGCCAGCAGTGATGTGGGGACCGGCCTCTACGAGCAGTACTTC. It is translated as CASSDVGTGLYEQYF.

The chain uses TRBV23-1 and TRBJ2-5; D gene unclear. TRBV23-1 is assigned to the ORF class and has an uncertain function. This CDR3 has 12 amino acids. Trimming cost V 2 bases and J 5 bases, with 6 bases left between them. CDR3 region: CASSQSLETQYF. The CDR3 DNA sequence: TGCGCCAGCAGTCAAAGTCTTGAGACCCAGTACTTC.

This chain joins TRBV3-1 (or the pseudogene TRBV3-2) and TRBJ2-3; TRBD2 might be the D (6 bases). V was trimmed by 4 bases and J by 7 bases, leaving 15 bases between them. Germline values: CDR1 LGHDT, CDR2 YNNKEL (reference sequence). This CDR3 is built from 14 residues. CDR3 protein: CASSRGTLGNTQYF. CDR3 nucleotides: TGTGCCAGCAGCCGCGGGACCCTTGGGAATACGCAGTATTTT.

The chain is built from TRBV28 and TRBJ1-1; D is possibly TRBD1 (6 bases). CDR1 MDHEN and CDR2 SYDVKM come from the germline V gene. The CDR3 covers 13 residues. Trimming left V 5 bases short and J 5 bases short, with 12 bases between. This CDR3 reads CASSGAQGTEAFF. The CDR3 DNA sequence: TGTGCCAGCAGTGGAGCTCAGGGGACTGAAGCTTTCTTT.

The table lists this clone with a count of one. The gene calls are TRBV24-1 and TRBJ1-1; D remains ambiguous. Trimming left V 9 bases short and J 2 bases short, with 12 bases between. Per germline, CDR1 KGHDR and CDR2 SFDVKD. The CDR3 runs to 13 residues. The CDR3 nucleotides read TGTGCCACCGCGGACGGTAGAAACACTGAAGCTTTCTTT. Its protein is CATADGRNTEAFF.

This clone was picked up one time. The chain recombines TRBV5-1 with TRBJ2-7; tentatively, D is TRBD1 or TRBD2 (5 bases each). The CDR3 length is 13 residues. CDR1 and CDR2 (germline): SGHRS, YFSETQ. V lost 4 bases and J 7 bases, leaving 15 bases between the germline ends. This chain's CDR3 is CASSPGPPEEQYF. CDR3 sequence (DNA): TGCGCCAGCAGCCCGGGACCTCCCGAGGAGCAGTACTTC.

This sequence joins TRBV24-1 and TRBJ2-5, with D possibly being TRBD1 (6 bases). This CDR3 is built from 12 residues. Germline V gene sequence: CDR1 KGHDR, CDR2 SFDVKD. The ends were cut back, 5 bases at V and 5 bases at J, with 8 bases in the middle. CDR3 coding DNA: TGTGCCACCAGTGCAGGGGTGGAGACCCAGTACTTC. It codes for CATSAGVETQYF.

The chain combines TRBV4-1 with TRBJ2-4, with 7 bases aligning to TRBD2. The ends lost 1 base at V and 7 bases at J; junction bases unmatched: 4. The CDR3 runs 14 residues. Per germline, CDR1 MGHRA and CDR2 YSYEKL. In nucleotides, the CDR3 is TGCGCCAGCAGCCAAGTGGGGGGGAAGAACATTCAGTACTTC. It yields the protein CASSQVGGKNIQYF.

The gene calls are TRBV4-2 and TRBJ2-3; D remains unclear. V was trimmed by 6 bases and J by 1 base, leaving 14 bases between them. Germline CDR1 is LGHNA and CDR2 is YNFKEQ. The CDR3 runs 15 residues. In nucleotides, the CDR3 is TGTGCCAGCAGTCACACCGACGGAGGCACAGATACGCAGTATTTT. Its translation is CASSHTDGGTDTQYF.

V is TRBV28 and J is TRBJ1-2, with 8 bases matching TRBD1. This CDR3 is 13 amino acids long. With V trimmed by 4 bases and J by 11 bases, 9 bases remained unmatched. CDR1 MDHEN and CDR2 SYDVKM come from the germline V gene. Here the CDR3 DNA reads TGTGCCAGCAGTTCCCCGCCAGGGGGCGAGTACACCTTC. It encodes CASSSPPGGEYTF.

The V call is TRBV20-1, the J call TRBJ1-3; 7 nucleotides line up with TRBD1. The ends lost 3 bases at V and 3 bases at J; junction bases unmatched: 5. Germline V gene data show CDR1 as DFQATT and CDR2 as SNEGSKA (reference sequence). The CDR3 has 14 residues. The CDR3 DNA reads TGCAGTGCTAGTTCCCAGGGGGATGGAAACACCATATATTTT. Its protein product is CSASSQGDGNTIYF.

This chain connects TRBV27 to TRBJ1-3, with D uncertain. Germline-derived CDR1 and CDR2 are MNHEY and SMNVEV (reference sequence). Between the trimmed V and J ends, which lost 0 bases and 0 bases, there was a span of 9 bases. The CDR3 sequence is 16 residues long. DNA for the CDR3: TGTGCCAGCAGTTTATCGCCACCGGGCTCTGGAAACACCATATATTTT. Protein sequence: CASSLSPPGSGNTIYF.

This clone is a singleton in its sample. This chain connects TRBV5-1 to TRBJ1-1; D call uncertain. The V gene lost 0 bases and the J gene lost 1 base, with 10 bases spanning the gap. Germline CDR1 and CDR2: SGHRS and YFSETQ. This CDR3 comprises 15 residues. The CDR3 sequence: CASSLVGFSNTEAFF. The CDR3 DNA is TGCGCCAGCAGCTTGGTAGGGTTTTCGAACACTGAAGCTTTCTTT.

This chain connects TRBV14 to TRBJ2-7, with D perhaps given as TRBD1 or TRBD2 (5 bases each). V dropped 1 base and J dropped 3 bases, with 13 bases sitting between them. The CDR3 consists of 15 residues. Germline V gene lookup returns CDR1 SGHDN and CDR2 FVKESK. The CDR3 reads CASSQGGAILYEQYF. The CDR3 bases are TGTGCCAGCAGCCAAGGAGGGGCTATTCTCTACGAGCAGTACTTC. Full variable domain (outside the CDR3, taken from reference TRBV14 and TRBJ2-7): EAGVTQFPSHSVIEKGQTVTLRCDPISGHDNLYWYRRVMGKEIKFLLHFVKESKQDESGMPNNRFLAERTGGTYSTLKVQPAELEDSGVYFCASSQGGAILYEQYFGPGTRLTVT.

This chain links TRBV29-1 with TRBJ2-6; D is ambiguous. Germline V gives CDR1 SQVTM, CDR2 ANQGSEA. Trimming removed 5 bases from V and 0 bases from J, with 5 bases in between. The CDR3 spans 13 residues. CDR3: CSVRLSGANVLTF. The CDR3 region has the DNA TGCAGCGTTCGCCTCTCTGGGGCCAACGTCCTGACTTTC.

The chain employs TRBV28 and TRBJ1-5; 9 nucleotides match TRBD1. Germline-derived CDR1 and CDR2 are MDHEN and SYDVKM. The trim removed 5 bases at V and 4 bases at J, leaving 9 bases unmatched. CDR3 size: 16 residues. The CDR3 region is CASSPGTGNQNQPQHF. Written as DNA, the CDR3 is TGTGCCAGCAGTCCCGGGACAGGGAATCAAAATCAGCCCCAGCATTTT.

This sequence joins TRBV11-2 and TRBJ1-1; D possibly corresponds to TRBD1 (5 bases). The CDR3 is 12 residues long. Trimming cost V 6 bases and J 3 bases, with 8 bases left between them. Germline loops: CDR1 SGHAT, CDR2 FQNNGV. The CDR3 spells CASRWGDTEAFF. The CDR3 coding sequence is TGTGCCAGCAGGTGGGGGGACACTGAAGCTTTCTTT.

The J gene is TRBJ1-1, the V gene TRBV28; 11 nucleotides match TRBD1. Germline lookup yields CDR1 MDHEN and CDR2 SYDVKM. The CDR3 spans 15 residues. The V segment lost 5 bases and the J segment 4 bases; nucleotides outside the gene matches: 6. The CDR3 DNA follows: TGTGCCAGCAGTCCGGCCGGGACAGGGGGCACTGAAGCTTTCTTT. Translated, it gives CASSPAGTGGTEAFF.

This clone was observed a single time. The rearrangement uses TRBV7-2 and TRBJ2-3; 12 bases map to TRBD2. This CDR3 has 17 amino acids. Germline values: CDR1 SGHTA, CDR2 FQGNSA. V dropped 5 bases and J dropped 0; count of bases not matched to a gene: 6. This chain's CDR3 is CASSPRLAGESTDTQYF. CDR3 DNA: TGTGCCAGCAGCCCCCGACTAGCGGGAGAGAGCACAGATACGCAGTATTTT.

The V gene is TRBV9, the J gene TRBJ1-4; TRBD1 is a possible D gene (5 bases). Germline CDR1 is SGDLS and CDR2 is YYNGEE. The V end was cut by 4 bases, the J end by 0 bases, with 16 bases between. The CDR3 contains 17 residues. The CDR3 region has the DNA TGTGCCAGCAGCATAAACCGGGACCGCGCAACTAATGAAAAACTGTTTTTT. Amino acids: CASSINRDRATNEKLFF.